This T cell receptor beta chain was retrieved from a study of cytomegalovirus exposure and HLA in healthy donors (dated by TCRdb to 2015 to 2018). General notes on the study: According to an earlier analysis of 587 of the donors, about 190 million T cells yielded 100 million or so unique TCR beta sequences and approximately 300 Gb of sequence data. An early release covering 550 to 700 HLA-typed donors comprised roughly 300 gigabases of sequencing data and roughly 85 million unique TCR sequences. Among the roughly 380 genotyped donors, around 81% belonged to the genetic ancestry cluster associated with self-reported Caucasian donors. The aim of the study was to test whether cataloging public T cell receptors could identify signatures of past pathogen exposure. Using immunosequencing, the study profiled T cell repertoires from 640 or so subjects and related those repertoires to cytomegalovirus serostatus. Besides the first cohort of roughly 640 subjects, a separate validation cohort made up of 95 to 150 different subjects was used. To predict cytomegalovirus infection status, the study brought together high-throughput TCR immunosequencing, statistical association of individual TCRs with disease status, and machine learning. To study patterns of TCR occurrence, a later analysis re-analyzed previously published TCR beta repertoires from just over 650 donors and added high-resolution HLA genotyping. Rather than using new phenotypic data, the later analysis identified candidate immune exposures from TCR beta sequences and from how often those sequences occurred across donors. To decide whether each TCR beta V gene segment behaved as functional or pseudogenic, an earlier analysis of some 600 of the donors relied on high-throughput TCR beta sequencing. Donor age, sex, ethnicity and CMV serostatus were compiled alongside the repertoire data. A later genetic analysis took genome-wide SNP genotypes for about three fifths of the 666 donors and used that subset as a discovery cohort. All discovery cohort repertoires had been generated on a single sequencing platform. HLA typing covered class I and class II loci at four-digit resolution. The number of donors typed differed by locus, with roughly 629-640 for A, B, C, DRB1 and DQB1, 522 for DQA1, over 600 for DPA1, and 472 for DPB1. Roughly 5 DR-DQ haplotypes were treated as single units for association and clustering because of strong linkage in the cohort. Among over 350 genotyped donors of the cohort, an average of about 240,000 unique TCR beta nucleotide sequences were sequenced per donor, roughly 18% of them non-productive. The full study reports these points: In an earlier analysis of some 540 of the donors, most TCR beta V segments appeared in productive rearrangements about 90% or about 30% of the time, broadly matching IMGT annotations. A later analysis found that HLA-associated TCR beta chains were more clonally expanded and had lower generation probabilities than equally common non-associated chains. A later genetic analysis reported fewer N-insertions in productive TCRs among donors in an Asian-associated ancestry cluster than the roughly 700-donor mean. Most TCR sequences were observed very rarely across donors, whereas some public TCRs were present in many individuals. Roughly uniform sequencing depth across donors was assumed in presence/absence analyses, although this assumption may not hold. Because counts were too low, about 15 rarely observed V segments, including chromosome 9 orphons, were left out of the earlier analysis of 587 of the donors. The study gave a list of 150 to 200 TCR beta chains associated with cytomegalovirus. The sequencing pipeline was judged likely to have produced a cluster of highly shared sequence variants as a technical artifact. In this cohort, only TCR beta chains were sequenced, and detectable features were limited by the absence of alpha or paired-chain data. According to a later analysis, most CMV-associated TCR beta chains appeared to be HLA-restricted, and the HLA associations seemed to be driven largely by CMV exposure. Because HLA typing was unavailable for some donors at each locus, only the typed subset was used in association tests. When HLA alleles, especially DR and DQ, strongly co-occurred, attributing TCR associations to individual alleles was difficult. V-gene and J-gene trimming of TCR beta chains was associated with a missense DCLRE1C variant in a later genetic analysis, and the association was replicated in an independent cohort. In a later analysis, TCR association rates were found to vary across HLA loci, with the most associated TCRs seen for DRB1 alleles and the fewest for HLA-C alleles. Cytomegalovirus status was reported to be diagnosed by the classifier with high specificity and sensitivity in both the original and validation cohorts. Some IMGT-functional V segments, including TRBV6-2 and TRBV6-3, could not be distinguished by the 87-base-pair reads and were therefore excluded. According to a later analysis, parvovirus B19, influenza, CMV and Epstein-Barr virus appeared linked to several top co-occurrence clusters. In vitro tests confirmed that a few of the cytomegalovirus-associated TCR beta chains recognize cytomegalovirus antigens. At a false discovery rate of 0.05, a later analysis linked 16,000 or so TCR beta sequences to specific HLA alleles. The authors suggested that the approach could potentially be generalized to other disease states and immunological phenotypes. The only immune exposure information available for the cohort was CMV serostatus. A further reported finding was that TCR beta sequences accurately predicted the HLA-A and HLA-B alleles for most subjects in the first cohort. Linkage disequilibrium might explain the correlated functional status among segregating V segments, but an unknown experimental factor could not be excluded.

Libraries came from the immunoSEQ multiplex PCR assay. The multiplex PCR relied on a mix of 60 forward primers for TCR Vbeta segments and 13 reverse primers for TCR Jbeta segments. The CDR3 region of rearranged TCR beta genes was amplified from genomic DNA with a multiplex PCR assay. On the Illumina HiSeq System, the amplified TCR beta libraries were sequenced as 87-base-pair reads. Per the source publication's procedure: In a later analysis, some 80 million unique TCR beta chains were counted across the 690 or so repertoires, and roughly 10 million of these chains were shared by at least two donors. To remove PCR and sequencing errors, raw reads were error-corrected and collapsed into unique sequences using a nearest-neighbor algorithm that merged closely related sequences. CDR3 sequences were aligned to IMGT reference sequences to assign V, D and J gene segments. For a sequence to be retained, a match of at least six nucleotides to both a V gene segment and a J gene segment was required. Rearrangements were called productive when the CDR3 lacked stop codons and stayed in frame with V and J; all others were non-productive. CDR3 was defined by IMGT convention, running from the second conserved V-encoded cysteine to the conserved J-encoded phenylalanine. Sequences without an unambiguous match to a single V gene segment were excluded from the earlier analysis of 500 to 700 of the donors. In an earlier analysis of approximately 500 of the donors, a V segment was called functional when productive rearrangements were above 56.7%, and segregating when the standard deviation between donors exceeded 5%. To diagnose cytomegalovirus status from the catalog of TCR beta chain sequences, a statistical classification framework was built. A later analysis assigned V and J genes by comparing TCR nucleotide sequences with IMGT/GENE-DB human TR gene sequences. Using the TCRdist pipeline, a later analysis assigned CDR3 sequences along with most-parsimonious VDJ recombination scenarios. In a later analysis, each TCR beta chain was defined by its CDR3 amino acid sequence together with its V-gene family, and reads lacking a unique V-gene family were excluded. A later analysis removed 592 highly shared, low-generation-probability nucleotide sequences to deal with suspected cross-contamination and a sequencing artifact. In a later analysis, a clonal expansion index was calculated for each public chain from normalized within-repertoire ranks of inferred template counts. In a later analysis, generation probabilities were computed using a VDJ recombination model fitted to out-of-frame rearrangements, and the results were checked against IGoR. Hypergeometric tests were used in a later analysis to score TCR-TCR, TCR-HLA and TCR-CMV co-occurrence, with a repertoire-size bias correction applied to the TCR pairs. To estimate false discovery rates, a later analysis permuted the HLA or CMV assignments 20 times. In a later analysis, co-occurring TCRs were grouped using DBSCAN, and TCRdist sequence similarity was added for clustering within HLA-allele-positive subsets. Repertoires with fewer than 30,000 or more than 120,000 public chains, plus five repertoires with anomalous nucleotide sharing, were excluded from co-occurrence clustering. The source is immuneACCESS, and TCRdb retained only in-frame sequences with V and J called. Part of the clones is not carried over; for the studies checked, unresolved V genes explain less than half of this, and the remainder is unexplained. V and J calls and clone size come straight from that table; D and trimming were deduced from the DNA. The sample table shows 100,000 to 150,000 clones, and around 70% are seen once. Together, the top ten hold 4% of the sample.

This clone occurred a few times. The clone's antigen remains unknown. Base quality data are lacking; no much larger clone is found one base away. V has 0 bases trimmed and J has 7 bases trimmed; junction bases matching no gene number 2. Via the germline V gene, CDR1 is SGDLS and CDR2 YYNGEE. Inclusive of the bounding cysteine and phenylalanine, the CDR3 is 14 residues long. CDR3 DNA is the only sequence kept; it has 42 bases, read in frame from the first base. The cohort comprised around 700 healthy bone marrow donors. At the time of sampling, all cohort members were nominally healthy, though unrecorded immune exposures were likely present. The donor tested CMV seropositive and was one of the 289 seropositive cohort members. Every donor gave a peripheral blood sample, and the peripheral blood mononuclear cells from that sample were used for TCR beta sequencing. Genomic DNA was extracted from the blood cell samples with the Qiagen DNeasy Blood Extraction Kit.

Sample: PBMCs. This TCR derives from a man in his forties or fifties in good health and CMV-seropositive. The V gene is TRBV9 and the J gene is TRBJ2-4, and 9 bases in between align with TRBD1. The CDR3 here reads CASSVAGTGNIQYF. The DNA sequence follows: TGTGCCAGCAGCGTAGCCGGGACAGGGAACATTCAGTACTTC.